This T cell receptor beta chain was recovered during a study of T cells in Graves' hyperthyroidism and ophthalmopathy. At the level of the study: At initial diagnosis, before any treatment had begun, peripheral blood was obtained.

Exclusion followed for patients with uncontrolled infection, other autoimmune disease, pregnancy or lactation. This clonotype was found a few times. RNA transcripts served as the template for amplifying TCR beta CDR3 regions. Initially, a first-round RT-PCR of the TCR CDR3 employed the HTBI primer set. TCRdb processed the multiplex PCR reads anew with MiXCR; each CDR3 protein has one entry. The repertoire consists of hundreds of thousands of distinct CDR3 sequences, with around 24% occurring once and the leading ten covering about 11%. The receptor was derived from a woman aged 25 to 39 with Graves' ophthalmopathy. Sequences were obtained from blood.

CDR3 region: CASSPQTGKYGYTF. As DNA, the CDR3 is TGTGCCAGCAGCCCGCAGACAGGAAAATATGGCTACACCTTC. This chain connects TRBV7-3 to TRBJ1-2; tentative D call: TRBD1 (6 bases). Germline-derived CDR1 and CDR2 are SGHTA and FQGTGA. Deletions cut 5 bases from V and 5 bases from J, with 15 bases between. This CDR3 contains 14 residues.